This TCR beta chain was sequenced for a study of technical replicates of blood from a handful of donors. The repertoire was sequenced with immunoSEQ multiplex PCR; TCRdb's copy has only in-frame clones and lacks some. Here the sample spans some 76,000 clones, under 99% being singletons. The CDR3 covers 17 residues. Germline CDR1 MGHRA, CDR2 YSYEKL. The V end was cut by 0 bases, the J end by 6 bases, with 21 bases between. The TCR was taken from a human donor in good health. The V gene is TRBV4-1, the J gene TRBJ2-7, with D possibly TRBD2 on 6 matching bases. The sequencing input was T cells isolated from PBMCs. The CDR3 loop is CASSQDGARRVPGEQYF. The CDR3 coding sequence is TGCGCCAGCAGCCAAGATGGTGCTAGGAGGGTCCCGGGCGAGCAGTACTTC.